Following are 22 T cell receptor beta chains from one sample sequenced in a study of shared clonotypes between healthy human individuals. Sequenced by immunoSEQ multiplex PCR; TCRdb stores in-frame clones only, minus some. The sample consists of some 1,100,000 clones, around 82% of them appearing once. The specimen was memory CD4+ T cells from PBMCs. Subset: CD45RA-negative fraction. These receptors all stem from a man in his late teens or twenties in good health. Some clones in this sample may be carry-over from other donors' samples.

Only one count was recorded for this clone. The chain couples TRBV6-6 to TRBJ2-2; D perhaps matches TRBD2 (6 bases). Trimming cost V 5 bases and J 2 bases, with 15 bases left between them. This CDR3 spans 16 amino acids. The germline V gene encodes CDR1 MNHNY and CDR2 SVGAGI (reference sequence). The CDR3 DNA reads TGTGCCAGCAGTCTCTCCGGGACTCGTAACACCGGGGAGCTGTTTTTT. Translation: CASSLSGTRNTGELFF.

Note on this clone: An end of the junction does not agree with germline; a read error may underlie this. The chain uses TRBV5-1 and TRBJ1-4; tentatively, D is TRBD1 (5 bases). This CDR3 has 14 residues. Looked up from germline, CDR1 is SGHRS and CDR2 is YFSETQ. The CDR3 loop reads CTSSRRQNNEKLFF. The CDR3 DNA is TGCACCAGCAGCCGGAGACAGAATAATGAAAAACTGTTTTTT.

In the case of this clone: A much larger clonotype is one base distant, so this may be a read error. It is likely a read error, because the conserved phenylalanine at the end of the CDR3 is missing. DNA for the CDR3: TGTGCCAGCAGCCCCTCAGCAAGGGTGAACACTGAAGCTTTCCTT. This gives the protein CASSPSARVNTEAFL. The chain employs TRBV28 and TRBJ1-1; D gene uncertain. Looked up from germline, CDR1 is MDHEN and CDR2 is SYDVKM. The CDR3 contains 15 residues. Trimming left V 6 bases short and J 0 bases short, with 14 bases between.

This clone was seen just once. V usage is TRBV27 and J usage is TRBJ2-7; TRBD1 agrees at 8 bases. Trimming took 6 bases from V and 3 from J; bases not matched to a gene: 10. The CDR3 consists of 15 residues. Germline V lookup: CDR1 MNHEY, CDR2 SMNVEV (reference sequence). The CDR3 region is CASSLGQGDVYEQYF. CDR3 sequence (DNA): TGTGCCAGCAGCTTAGGACAGGGTGATGTCTACGAGCAGTACTTC.

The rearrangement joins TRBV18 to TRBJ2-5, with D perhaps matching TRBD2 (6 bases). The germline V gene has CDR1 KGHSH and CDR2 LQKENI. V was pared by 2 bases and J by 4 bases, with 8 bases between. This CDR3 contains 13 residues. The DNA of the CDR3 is TGTGCCAGCTCACCAGTGGAGGGAGAGACCCAGTACTTC. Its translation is CASSPVEGETQYF.

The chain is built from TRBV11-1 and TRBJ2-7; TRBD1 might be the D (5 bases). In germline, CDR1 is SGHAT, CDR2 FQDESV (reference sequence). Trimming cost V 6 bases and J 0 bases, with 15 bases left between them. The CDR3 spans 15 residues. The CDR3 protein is CASRRQTGYSYEQYF. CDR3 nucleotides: TGTGCCAGCAGAAGACAAACAGGCTACTCCTACGAGCAGTACTTC.

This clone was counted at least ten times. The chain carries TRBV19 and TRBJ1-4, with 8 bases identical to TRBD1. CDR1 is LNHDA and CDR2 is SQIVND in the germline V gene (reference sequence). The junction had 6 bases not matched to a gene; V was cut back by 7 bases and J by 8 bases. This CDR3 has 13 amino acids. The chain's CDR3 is CASNGQGREKLFF. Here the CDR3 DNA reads TGTGCCAGTAACGGACAGGGCCGGGAAAAACTGTTTTTT.

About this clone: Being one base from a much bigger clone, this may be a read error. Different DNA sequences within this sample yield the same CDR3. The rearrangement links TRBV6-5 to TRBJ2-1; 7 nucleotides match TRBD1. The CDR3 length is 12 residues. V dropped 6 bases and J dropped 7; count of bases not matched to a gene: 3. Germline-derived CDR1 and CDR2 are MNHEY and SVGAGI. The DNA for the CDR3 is TGTGCCAGCAGCTTACAGGGGAATGAGCAGTTCTTC. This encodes CASSLQGNEQFF.

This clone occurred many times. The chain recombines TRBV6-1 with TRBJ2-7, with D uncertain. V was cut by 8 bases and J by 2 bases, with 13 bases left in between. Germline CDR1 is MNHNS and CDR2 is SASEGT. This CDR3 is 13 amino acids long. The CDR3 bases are TGTGCCAGCGTCGCAGTACTGACCTACGAGCAGTACTTC. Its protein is CASVAVLTYEQYF.

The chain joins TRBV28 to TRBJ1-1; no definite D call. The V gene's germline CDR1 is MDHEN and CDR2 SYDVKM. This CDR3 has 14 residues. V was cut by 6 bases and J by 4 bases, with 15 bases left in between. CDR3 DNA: TGTGCCAGCAGCCTCCTCGCGGAGGGCACTGAAGCTTTCTTT. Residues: CASSLLAEGTEAFF. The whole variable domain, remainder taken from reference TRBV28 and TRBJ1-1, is DVKVTQSSRYLVKRTGEKVFLECVQDMDHENMFWYRQDPGLGLRLIYFSYDVKMKEKGDIPEGYSVSREKKERFSLILESASTNQTSMYLCASSLLAEGTEAFFGQGTRLTVV.

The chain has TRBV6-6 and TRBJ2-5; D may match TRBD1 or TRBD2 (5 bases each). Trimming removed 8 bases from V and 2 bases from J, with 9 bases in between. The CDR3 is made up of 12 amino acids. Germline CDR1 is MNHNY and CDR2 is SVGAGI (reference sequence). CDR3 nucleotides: TGTGCCAGCGATGGGGGACAAGAGACCCAGTACTTC. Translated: CASDGGQETQYF.

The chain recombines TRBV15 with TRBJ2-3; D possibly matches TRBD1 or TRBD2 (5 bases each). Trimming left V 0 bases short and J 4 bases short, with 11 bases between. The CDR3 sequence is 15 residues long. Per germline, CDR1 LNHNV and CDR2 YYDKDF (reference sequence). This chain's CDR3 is CATSRDLLGADTQYF. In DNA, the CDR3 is TGTGCCACCAGCAGAGATTTGTTGGGGGCAGATACGCAGTATTTT.

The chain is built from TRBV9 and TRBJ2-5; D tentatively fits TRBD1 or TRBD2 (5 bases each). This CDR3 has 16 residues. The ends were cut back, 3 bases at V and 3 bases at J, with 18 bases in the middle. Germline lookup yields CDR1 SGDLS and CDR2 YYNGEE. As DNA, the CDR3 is TGTGCCAGCAGCGGGGCAACTTGGGACGGAAAAGAGACCCAGTACTTC. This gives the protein CASSGATWDGKETQYF.

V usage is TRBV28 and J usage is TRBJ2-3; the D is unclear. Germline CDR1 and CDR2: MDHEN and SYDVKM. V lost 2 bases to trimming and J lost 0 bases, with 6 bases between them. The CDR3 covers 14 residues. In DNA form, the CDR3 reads TGTGCCAGCAGTTTAATCGGGAGCACAGATACGCAGTATTTT. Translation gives CASSLIGSTDTQYF. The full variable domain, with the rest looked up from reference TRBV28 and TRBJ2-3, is DVKVTQSSRYLVKRTGEKVFLECVQDMDHENMFWYRQDPGLGLRLIYFSYDVKMKEKGDIPEGYSVSREKKERFSLILESASTNQTSMYLCASSLIGSTDTQYFGPGTRLTVL.

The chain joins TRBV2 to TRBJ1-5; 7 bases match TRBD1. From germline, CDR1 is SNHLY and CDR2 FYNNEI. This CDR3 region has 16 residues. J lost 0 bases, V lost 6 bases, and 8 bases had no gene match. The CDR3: CASRGPQGYSNQPQHF. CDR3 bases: TGTGCCAGCAGGGGACCACAGGGGTATAGCAATCAGCCCCAGCATTTT.

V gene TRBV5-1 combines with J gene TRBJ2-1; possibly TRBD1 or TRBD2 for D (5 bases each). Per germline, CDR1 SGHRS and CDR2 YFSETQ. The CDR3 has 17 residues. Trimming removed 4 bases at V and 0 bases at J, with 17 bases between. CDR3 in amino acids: CASSRGRDGSSYNEQFF. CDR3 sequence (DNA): TGCGCCAGCAGCCGGGGCCGGGACGGTAGCTCCTACAATGAGCAGTTCTTC.

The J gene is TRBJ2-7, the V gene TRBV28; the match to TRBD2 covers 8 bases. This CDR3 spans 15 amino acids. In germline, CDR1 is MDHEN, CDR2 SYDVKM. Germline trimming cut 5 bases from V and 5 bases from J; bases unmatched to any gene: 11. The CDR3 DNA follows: TGTGCCAGCAGTACTACCGGGACTAGGGGGAACGAGCAGTACTTC. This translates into CASSTTGTRGNEQYF.

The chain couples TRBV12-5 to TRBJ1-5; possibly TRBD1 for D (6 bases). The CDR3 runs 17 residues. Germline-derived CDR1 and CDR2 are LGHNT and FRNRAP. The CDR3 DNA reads TGTGCCACGTCCCGCCGACAGGCCTCCTATAGCAATCAGCCCCAGCATTTT. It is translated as CATSRRQASYSNQPQHF.

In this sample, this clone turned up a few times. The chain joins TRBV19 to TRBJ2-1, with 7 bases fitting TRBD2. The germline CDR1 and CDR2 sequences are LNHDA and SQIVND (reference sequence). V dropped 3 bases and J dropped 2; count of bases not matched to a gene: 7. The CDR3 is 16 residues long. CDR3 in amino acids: CASSIPSSGTYNEQFF. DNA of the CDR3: TGTGCCAGTAGTATCCCATCCAGCGGGACCTACAATGAGCAGTTCTTC.

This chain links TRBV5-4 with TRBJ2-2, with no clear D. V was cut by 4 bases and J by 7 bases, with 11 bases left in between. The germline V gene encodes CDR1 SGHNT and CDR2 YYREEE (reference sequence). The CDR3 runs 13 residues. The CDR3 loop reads CASSPTMGGELFF. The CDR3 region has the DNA TGTGCCAGCAGCCCGACCATGGGCGGGGAGCTGTTTTTT.

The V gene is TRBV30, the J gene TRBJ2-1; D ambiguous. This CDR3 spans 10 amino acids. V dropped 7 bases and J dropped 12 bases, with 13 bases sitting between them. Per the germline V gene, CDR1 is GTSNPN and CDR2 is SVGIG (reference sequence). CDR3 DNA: TGTGCCTCCTCTGGTTACGGGCAGTTCTTC. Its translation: CASSGYGQFF. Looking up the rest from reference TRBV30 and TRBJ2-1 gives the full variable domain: SQTIHQWPATLVQPVGSPLSLECTVEGTSNPNLYWYRQAAGRGLQLLFYSVGIGQISSEVPQNLSASRPQDRQFILSSKKLLLSDSGFYLCASSGYGQFFGPGTRLTVL.

CDR3 loop: CASSLGAGDETQYF. DNA of the CDR3: TGCGCCAGCAGCTTGGGGGCAGGGGATGAGACCCAGTACTTC. The chain employs TRBV5-1 and TRBJ2-5; D is perhaps TRBD1 (6 bases). The CDR3 covers 14 residues. The V gene's germline CDR1 is SGHRS and CDR2 YFSETQ. V shed 0 bases and J shed 5 bases, with 11 bases lying between them.